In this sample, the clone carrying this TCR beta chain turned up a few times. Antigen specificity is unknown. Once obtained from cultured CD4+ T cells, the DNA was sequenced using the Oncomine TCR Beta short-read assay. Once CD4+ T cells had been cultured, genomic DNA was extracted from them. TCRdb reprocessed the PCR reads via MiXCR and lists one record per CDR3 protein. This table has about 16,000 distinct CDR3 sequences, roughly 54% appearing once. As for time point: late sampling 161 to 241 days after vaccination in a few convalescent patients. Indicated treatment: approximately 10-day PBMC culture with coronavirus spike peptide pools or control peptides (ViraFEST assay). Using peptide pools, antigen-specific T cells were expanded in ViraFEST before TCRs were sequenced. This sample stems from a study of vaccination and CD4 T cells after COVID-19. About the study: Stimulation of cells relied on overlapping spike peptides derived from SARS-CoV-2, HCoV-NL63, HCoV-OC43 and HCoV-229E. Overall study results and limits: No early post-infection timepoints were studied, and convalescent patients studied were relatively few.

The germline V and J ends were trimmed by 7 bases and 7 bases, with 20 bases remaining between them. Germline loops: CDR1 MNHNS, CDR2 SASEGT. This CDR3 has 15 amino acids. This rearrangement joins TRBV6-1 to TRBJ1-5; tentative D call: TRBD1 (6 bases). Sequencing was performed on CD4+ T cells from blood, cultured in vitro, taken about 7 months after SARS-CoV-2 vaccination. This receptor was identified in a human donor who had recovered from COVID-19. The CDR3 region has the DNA TGTGCCAGCACTGGGGGGCAGGGCACACGGCAGCCCCAGCATTTT. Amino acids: CASTGGQGTRQPQHF.